Below are 30 T cell receptor beta chains sequenced from a single sample in a study of cytomegalovirus exposure and HLA in healthy donors. Primers included in the PCR were 60 Vbeta and 13 Jbeta primers. Clones were read by immunoSEQ multiplex PCR, and TCRdb kept only the in-frame ones, dropping some. The sample includes 120,000 or so clones, 80% of them seen just once. The specimen was PBMCs. The receptor source for this set is a female donor in good health and CMV-seropositive.

This clone was observed a handful of times. The chain employs TRBV5-1 and TRBJ1-1; maybe TRBD1 (5 bases). CDR1 and CDR2 from the germline V gene are SGHRS and YFSETQ. This CDR3 contains 15 residues. Trimming removed 2 bases from V and 2 bases from J, with 13 bases in between. In nucleotides, the CDR3 is TGCGCCAGCAGCTTTGGCGGGACCCCAAACACTGAAGCTTTCTTT. Its translation: CASSFGGTPNTEAFF.

The sample holds a few counts of this clone. The chain combines TRBV5-1 with TRBJ2-5; 8 positions agree with TRBD1. The CDR3 sequence is 15 residues long. Germline V gene data show CDR1 as SGHRS and CDR2 as YFSETQ. V lost 0 bases, J lost 2 bases, and 3 bases stayed unmatched. The CDR3 region is CASSLENRGQETQYF. The CDR3 coding sequence is TGCGCCAGCAGCTTGGAGAACAGGGGGCAAGAGACCCAGTACTTC.

This chain connects TRBV19 to TRBJ1-6, with a weak D call TRBD1 (5 bases). The V end lost 5 bases, the J end lost 9 bases, and 17 bases lay between the germline ends. The CDR3 has 15 residues. Per the germline V gene, CDR1 is LNHDA and CDR2 is SQIVND (reference sequence). This CDR3 is CASSRYGGEGSPLHF. The CDR3, as DNA: TGTGCCAGTAGTCGGTACGGAGGGGAAGGTTCACCCCTCCACTTT.

This clone has a single count. The V gene is TRBV30, the J gene TRBJ2-5, with D possibly TRBD2 on 6 matching bases. CDR1 GTSNPN and CDR2 SVGIG come from the germline V gene (reference sequence). V was clipped by 0 bases and J by 5 bases, with 10 bases between them. CDR3 length: 13 residues. This CDR3 reads CAWSVGGLETQYF. In nucleotides, the CDR3 is TGTGCCTGGAGTGTAGGAGGGCTGGAGACCCAGTACTTC.

The chain recombines TRBV10-3 with TRBJ1-2, with 7 positions matching TRBD1. Germline V gene lookup returns CDR1 ENHRY and CDR2 SYGVKD. The trim removed 6 bases at V and 4 bases at J, leaving 5 bases unmatched. The CDR3 loop spans 13 amino acids. The CDR3: CAIRLTGAYGYTF. In nucleotides, the CDR3 is TGTGCCATCAGACTAACAGGGGCCTATGGCTACACCTTC.

The chain is built from TRBV19 and TRBJ1-1; D not certain. This CDR3 is built from 14 residues. CDR1 is LNHDA and CDR2 is SQIVND in the germline V gene (reference sequence). Trimming pared 4 bases from V and 1 base from J, leaving 10 bases between. The CDR3 here is CASSNPQANTEAFF. The CDR3 DNA reads as TGTGCCAGTAGTAACCCCCAGGCGAACACTGAAGCTTTCTTT. Filled out from reference TRBV19 and TRBJ1-1, the complete variable domain reads DGGITQSPKYLFRKEGQNVTLSCEQNLNHDAMYWYRQDPGQGLRLIYYSQIVNDFQKGDIAEGYSVSREKKESFPLTVTSAQKNPTAFYLCASSNPQANTEAFFGQGTRLTVV.

The gene calls are TRBV6-5 and TRBJ2-7; TRBD1 agrees at 7 bases. J gave up 3 bases and V 4 bases, and 3 bases lay outside the gene matches. The germline CDR1 and CDR2 sequences are MNHEY and SVGAGI. The CDR3 extends over 13 amino acids. CDR3 bases: TGTGCCAGCAGTTCGGGACAGCACTACGAGCAGTACTTC. Translated, it gives CASSSGQHYEQYF.

This chain links TRBV28 with TRBJ1-6, with a tentative D call TRBD1 (5 bases). Per germline, CDR1 MDHEN and CDR2 SYDVKM. There are 12 residues in the CDR3. V was clipped by 8 bases and J by 9 bases, with 11 bases between them. The CDR3 DNA reads TGTGCCAGCTTCCCTAGGGGTTCACCCCTCCACTTT. The encoded protein is CASFPRGSPLHF.

The chain carries TRBV28 and TRBJ1-5; D may be TRBD1 (5 bases). The germline CDR1 and CDR2 sequences are MDHEN and SYDVKM. There are 10 residues in the CDR3. CDR3 sequence (DNA): TGTGGGGGCTTATATCAGCCCCAGCATTTT. Translation gives CGGLYQPQHF.

The V call is TRBV30, the J call TRBJ2-3, with D tentatively TRBD2 (6 bases). The CDR3 is 13 residues long. The V end was cut by 1 base, the J end by 3 bases, with 8 bases between. Germline CDR1 GTSNPN, CDR2 SVGIG (reference sequence). The CDR3 region is CAWSAGVTDTQYF. DNA for the CDR3: TGTGCCTGGAGTGCGGGGGTGACAGATACGCAGTATTTT.

J is TRBJ2-5 and V is TRBV6-5; TRBD1 aligns across 9 bases. The tail of the sequence fits TRBJ2-7 better, so the J call may be wrong. Looked up from germline, CDR1 is MNHEY and CDR2 is SVGAGI. The CDR3 consists of 15 residues. CDR3: CASSYYGTGTYEQYF. In nucleotides, the CDR3 is TGTGCCAGCAGTTACTATGGGACAGGGACTTACGAGCAGTACTTC.

The chain is built from TRBV27 and TRBJ2-7; TRBD2 might be the D (6 bases). Germline V gives CDR1 MNHEY, CDR2 SMNVEV (reference sequence). V shed 2 bases and J shed 6 bases, with 8 bases lying between them. This CDR3 is 12 amino acids long. CDR3 protein: CASSLEGGEQYF. For the CDR3, the DNA is TGTGCCAGCAGTTTAGAGGGAGGCGAGCAGTACTTC.

This clone was detected a few times. The V and J genes are TRBV6-6 and TRBJ2-1, with 9 positions matching TRBD1. The CDR3 loop spans 14 amino acids. After removal of 5 bases from V and 9 bases from J, the junction contained 8 bases not matched to a gene. The germline V gene has CDR1 MNHNY and CDR2 SVGAGI (reference sequence). The CDR3 DNA is TGTGCCAGCAGTACCGGACAGGGGACGGGTGAGCAGTTCTTC. It codes for CASSTGQGTGEQFF.

This clone appeared a single time. The gene calls are TRBV7-3 and TRBJ2-1, with TRBD2 identical over 8 bases. The CDR3 runs 16 residues. Trimming cost V 6 bases and J 0 bases; bases outside gene matches: 7. Germline V gene sequence: CDR1 SGHTA, CDR2 FQGTGA. For the CDR3, the DNA is TGTGCCAGCAGTCTGGAACTAGCGGTCTCCTACAATGAGCAGTTCTTC. Translation: CASSLELAVSYNEQFF.

The V gene is TRBV5-1, the J gene TRBJ1-4, with D perhaps TRBD1 (6 bases). The CDR3 covers 15 residues. Germline CDR1 is SGHRS and CDR2 is YFSETQ. The V gene lost 2 bases and the J gene lost 3 bases, with 11 bases spanning the gap. The chain's CDR3 is CASSFGRGSNEKLFF. CDR3 nucleotide sequence: TGCGCCAGCAGCTTTGGCAGGGGTTCTAATGAAAAACTGTTTTTT.

The CDR3 loop is CASSLTGNEQFF. In nucleotides, the CDR3 is TGTGCCAGTTCCCTGACAGGCAATGAGCAGTTCTTC. The chain is built from TRBV27 and TRBJ2-1; tentatively, D is TRBD1 (6 bases). Germline V gives CDR1 MNHEY, CDR2 SMNVEV (reference sequence). The V end was cut by 9 bases, the J end by 6 bases, with 12 bases between. The CDR3 is 12 residues long.

The chain links TRBV5-1 to TRBJ1-6; TRBD1 is a possible D gene (5 bases). Germline lookup yields CDR1 SGHRS and CDR2 YFSETQ. The germline V and J ends were trimmed by 3 bases and 4 bases, with 11 bases remaining between them. This CDR3 is 15 amino acids long. This chain's CDR3 is CASSSSQGYNSPLHF. CDR3 DNA: TGCGCCAGCAGCTCTTCCCAGGGTTATAATTCACCCCTCCACTTT.

The chain recombines TRBV27 with TRBJ1-1, with 10 bases matching TRBD1. The CDR3 consists of 15 residues. The V gene's germline CDR1 is MNHEY and CDR2 SMNVEV (reference sequence). Trimming took 2 bases from V and 0 from J; bases not matched to a gene: 0. CDR3 in amino acids: CASSLGTGVNTEAFF. Here the CDR3 DNA reads TGTGCCAGCAGTTTAGGGACAGGGGTGAACACTGAAGCTTTCTTT.

This clone was counted between two and nine times. The chain employs TRBV5-4 and TRBJ1-1; TRBD1 aligns across 10 bases. The CDR3 is 15 amino acids. Trimming removed 1 base from V and 7 bases from J; junction bases left unmatched: 7. CDR1 and CDR2 from the germline V gene are SGHNT and YYREEE (reference sequence). CDR3 in amino acids: CASSLRQGAISEAFF. In DNA, the CDR3 is TGTGCCAGCAGCTTGAGACAGGGGGCTATTAGTGAAGCTTTCTTT.

This chain connects TRBV7-2 to TRBJ2-3; 11 nucleotides align to TRBD1. The CDR3 extends over 15 amino acids. Germline trimming cut 6 bases from V and 8 bases from J; bases unmatched to any gene: 10. Germline assignment: CDR1 SGHTA and CDR2 FQGNSA. The CDR3 sequence: CASSRDRGRQGTQYF. The CDR3 DNA is TGTGCCAGCAGTCGGGACAGGGGGAGACAGGGTACGCAGTATTTT. Full variable domain (remainder filled in from reference TRBV7-2 and TRBJ2-3): GAGVSQSPSNKVTEKGKDVELRCDPISGHTALYWYRQSLGQGLEFLIYFQGNSAPDKSGLPSDRFSAERTGGSVSTLTIQRTQQEDSAVYLCASSRDRGRQGTQYFGPGTRLTVL.

This clone was recorded once. This rearrangement joins TRBV2 to TRBJ1-4; TRBD1 matches at 7 bases. The V segment lost 7 bases and the J segment 3 bases; nucleotides outside the gene matches: 5. CDR3 length: 14 residues. Per germline, CDR1 SNHLY and CDR2 FYNNEI. CDR3 sequence (DNA): TGTGCCAGCATGCAGGGGGAGGCTAATGAAAAACTGTTTTTT. It translates to CASMQGEANEKLFF.

V gene TRBV18 combines with J gene TRBJ1-2; no reliable D call. CDR1 and CDR2 (germline): KGHSH, LQKENI. Trimming stripped 2 bases from V and 1 base from J, with 8 bases between. This CDR3 region has 14 residues. The CDR3 bases are TGTGCCAGCTCACCAGGCAGGAATAACTATGGCTACACCTTC. It yields the protein CASSPGRNNYGYTF.

This clone is a singleton in its sample. A read error may produce the germline difference seen at one junction end. The chain combines TRBV7-9 with TRBJ1-1; weak D call: TRBD1 (6 bases). Germline CDR1 and CDR2: SEHNR and FQNEAQ (reference sequence). The CDR3 totals 15 residues. The CDR3 DNA follows: TGTTCCAGCAGCTTAGCGGGCAGGGGCGACACTGAAGCTTTCTTT. Protein product: CSSSLAGRGDTEAFF.

The chain joins TRBV18 to TRBJ2-7, with D tentatively TRBD1 (5 bases). Trimming removed 2 bases at V and 4 bases at J, with 12 bases between. The germline V gene has CDR1 KGHSH and CDR2 LQKENI. This CDR3 contains 14 residues. DNA of the CDR3: TGTGCCAGCTCACCAGCTTCCAGGGCATACGAGCAGTACTTC. It encodes CASSPASRAYEQYF. The full variable domain, rest sourced from reference TRBV18 and TRBJ2-7, is NAGVMQNPRHLVRRRGQEARLRCSPMKGHSHVYWYRQLPEEGLKFMVYLQKENIIDESGMPKERFSAEFPKEGPSILRIQQVVRGDSAAYFCASSPASRAYEQYFGPGTRLTVT.

The V and J genes are TRBV6-1 and TRBJ2-5; D gene ambiguous. This CDR3 has 12 amino acids. Looked up from germline, CDR1 is MNHNS and CDR2 is SASEGT. V was pared by 3 bases and J by 4 bases, with 6 bases between. CDR3 in amino acids: CASSEYGETQYF. In nucleotides, the CDR3 is TGTGCCAGCAGTGAGTACGGAGAGACCCAGTACTTC.

To note about this clone: At one of its ends the junction is not consistent with the germline gene, which may arise from a read error. Other DNA sequences in the same sample also yield this CDR3. The rearrangement joins TRBV2 to TRBJ2-7; D gene uncertain. The CDR3 covers 12 residues. From germline, CDR1 is SNHLY and CDR2 FYNNEI. The CDR3 spells CASSDAVALTNF. DNA for the CDR3: TGCGCCAGCAGTGATGCGGTGGCCTTAACAAACTTC.

This clone was counted a single time. CDR3 nucleotide sequence: TGCGCCAGCAGTGGGGGCACCTACAATGAGCAGTTCTTC. It encodes CASSGGTYNEQFF. The V and J genes are TRBV5-1 and TRBJ2-1; D may be TRBD1 (6 bases). The CDR3 sequence is 13 residues long. CDR1 and CDR2 (germline): SGHRS, YFSETQ. V was shortened by 5 bases and J by 2 bases, with 8 bases between the two germline ends.

The V gene is TRBV7-3, the J gene TRBJ2-5; D might be TRBD1 (7 bases). This CDR3 has 15 amino acids. Germline-derived CDR1 and CDR2 are SGHTA and FQGTGA. Deletions cut 3 bases from V and 7 bases from J, with 18 bases between. CDR3 region: CASSFGGSQGGTQYF. As DNA, the CDR3 is TGTGCCAGCAGCTTTGGGGGGAGCCAGGGGGGGACCCAGTACTTC.

The V call is TRBV10-3, the J call TRBJ1-3, with D maybe TRBD1 (5 bases). V shed 1 base and J shed 2 bases, with 9 bases lying between them. The CDR3 contains 15 residues. Germline V gene data show CDR1 as ENHRY and CDR2 as SYGVKD. In DNA, the CDR3 is TGTGCCATCAGTGAGTGGGGGGGGACTGGAAACACCATATATTTT. Protein sequence: CAISEWGGTGNTIYF.

The chain carries TRBV30 and TRBJ1-3; the D gene is possibly TRBD1 (6 bases). V lost 3 bases, J lost 4 bases, and 19 bases lay in between. There are 16 residues in the CDR3. In germline, CDR1 is GTSNPN, CDR2 SVGIG (reference sequence). The CDR3 DNA is TGTGCCTGGAGGCCCATCACAGGGTCTGCCGGAAACACCATATATTTT. Residues: CAWRPITGSAGNTIYF.